Shown below are 23 T cell receptor beta chains from a single sample sequenced in a study of OX40 agonist ivuxolimab in advanced cancers. Generated by immunoSEQ multiplex PCR, the TCRdb table keeps only in-frame clones and is missing some. Of about 47,000 clones listed, around 87% are singletons. Sequenced material: CD4+ or CD8+ T cells sorted from blood, taken in a trial of the OX40 agonist ivuxolimab. The receptors originated from an adult with an advanced solid tumor such as melanoma, head and neck, liver or kidney cancer.

The genes are TRBV29-1 and TRBJ2-3; no firm D call. V gave up 6 bases and J gave up 3 bases, with 19 bases separating them. CDR1 and CDR2 (germline): SQVTM, ANQGSEA. The length of the CDR3 is 15 residues. The CDR3 loop reads CSVAKGWGYTDTQYF. The CDR3 DNA is TGCAGCGTCGCAAAGGGCTGGGGATATACAGATACGCAGTATTTT.

CDR3 nucleotide sequence: TGCGCCAGCATTCCTGGGGGGGCGAGCAACGAGCAGTACTTC. It yields the protein CASIPGGASNEQYF. V gene TRBV10-2 combines with J gene TRBJ2-7; perhaps TRBD2 as D (7 bases). This CDR3 spans 14 amino acids. V lost 7 bases and J 5 bases, leaving 18 bases between the germline ends. Germline CDR1 reads WSHSY; CDR2 reads SAAADI.

The chain couples TRBV6-1 to TRBJ2-7, with TRBD1 as a possible D gene (6 bases). Looked up from germline, CDR1 is MNHNS and CDR2 is SASEGT. The V end lost 1 base, the J end lost 0 bases, and 16 bases lay between the germline ends. The CDR3 runs 17 residues. This chain's CDR3 is CASSEGFGTLASYEQYF. DNA of the CDR3: TGTGCCAGCAGTGAAGGTTTCGGGACATTGGCCTCCTACGAGCAGTACTTC.

This clone was counted once. V usage is TRBV2 and J usage is TRBJ2-3; TRBD2 matches at 14 bases. The CDR3 consists of 15 residues. With 5 bases clipped from V and 4 bases from J, the junction kept 2 bases outside the gene matches. Germline assignment: CDR1 SNHLY and CDR2 FYNNEI. The CDR3 sequence is CASSLGLAGADTQYF. As DNA, the CDR3 is TGTGCCAGCAGTCTGGGACTAGCGGGGGCAGATACGCAGTATTTT.

This clone came up a few times. This chain links TRBV14 with TRBJ1-2; no clear D gene. Looked up from germline, CDR1 is SGHDN and CDR2 is FVKESK. CDR3 length equals 12 residues. Trimming took off 4 bases at V and 6 bases at J, with 9 bases between the two ends. The CDR3 region is CASSRPGHGYTF. The CDR3 nucleotides read TGTGCCAGCAGCCGCCCAGGACATGGCTACACCTTC.

The V call is TRBV5-4, the J call TRBJ2-7; TRBD2 matches at 11 bases. Germline V gene lookup returns CDR1 SGHNT and CDR2 YYREEE (reference sequence). V shed 4 bases, J shed 7 bases, and the junction held 10 bases outside the gene matches. The CDR3 totals 15 residues. The CDR3 coding sequence is TGTGCCAGCAGCCTATTAGCGGGAGGGCCTGAAGAGCAGTACTTC. This encodes CASSLLAGGPEEQYF.

The sample holds one count of this clone. The V and J genes are TRBV16 and TRBJ2-7, with D perhaps matching TRBD2 (6 bases). Per germline, CDR1 KGHSY and CDR2 FQNENV. CDR3 length equals 15 residues. Trimming took 2 bases from V and 2 from J, leaving 13 bases between them. This CDR3 reads CASSQGWRETYEQYF. The CDR3 DNA reads TGTGCCAGCAGCCAAGGGTGGAGGGAGACCTACGAGCAGTACTTC. Combining the CDR3 with reference TRBV16 and TRBJ2-7 gives the whole variable domain GEEVAQTPKHLVRGEGQKAKLYCAPIKGHSYVFWYQQVLKNEFKFLISFQNENVFDETGMPKERFSAKCLPNSPCSLEIQATKLEDSAVYFCASSQGWRETYEQYFGPGTRLTVT.

The chain carries TRBV7-6 and TRBJ1-3, with no clear D. The CDR3 is 15 residues long. Germline loops: CDR1 SGHVS, CDR2 FNYEAQ. Trimming took off 1 base at V and 4 bases at J, with 11 bases between the two ends. CDR3 in DNA: TGTGCCAGCAGCTTAGAGAGAGGTTCAGGAAACACCATATATTTT. The encoded protein is CASSLERGSGNTIYF.

The CDR3 nucleotides read TGTGCCAGCAGCCAAGAGGGAGGGCTAGCGGGTGACACCGGGGAGCTGTTTTTT. Its translation is CASSQEGGLAGDTGELFF. The V call is TRBV5-8, the J call TRBJ2-2; 8 nucleotides agree with TRBD2. This CDR3 region has 18 residues. The V and J ends lost 4 bases and 3 bases, in that order; junction bases with no gene match: 14. The germline V gene has CDR1 SGHTS and CDR2 YDEGEE.

This chain joins TRBV6-1 and TRBJ1-2; no clear D. Germline V lookup: CDR1 MNHNS, CDR2 SASEGT. The length of the CDR3 is 13 residues. V was cut by 6 bases and J by 6 bases, with 14 bases left in between. CDR3 protein: CASRNRGSDGYTF. The CDR3 nucleotides read TGTGCCAGCAGGAATAGAGGGTCGGATGGCTACACCTTC.

As for this clone: This sample also contains other DNA sequences that code for the same CDR3. V is TRBV6-5 and J is TRBJ2-3; possible D gene TRBD2, 6 bases. The CDR3 is made up of 14 amino acids. The V end was cut by 2 bases, the J end by 1 base, with 7 bases between. The V gene's germline CDR1 is MNHEY and CDR2 SVGAGI. The CDR3 DNA reads as TGTGCCAGCAGTTACCGCGGGGGCACAGATACGCAGTATTTT. This encodes CASSYRGGTDTQYF.

The chain uses TRBV10-3 and TRBJ1-3; 7 bases are shared with TRBD1. Germline trimming cut 7 bases from V and 0 bases from J; bases unmatched to any gene: 9. The CDR3 totals 16 residues. Germline V CDR1 and CDR2: ENHRY, SYGVKD. Written as DNA, the CDR3 is TGTGCCATCACCCGGACAGGCCCGAGCTCTGGAAACACCATATATTTT. Protein: CAITRTGPSSGNTIYF.

The CDR3 region has the DNA TGTGCCAGCAGCTTGGGGAGCACCGGGGAGCTGTTTTTT. Translated: CASSLGSTGELFF. The chain recombines TRBV7-6 with TRBJ2-2, with TRBD2 as a possible D gene (5 bases). V lost 3 bases, J lost 4 bases, and 6 bases lay in between. In germline, CDR1 is SGHVS, CDR2 FNYEAQ. The CDR3 consists of 13 residues. Filled out from reference TRBV7-6 and TRBJ2-2, the complete variable domain reads GAGVSQSPRYKVTKRGQDVALRCDPISGHVSLYWYRQALGQGPEFLTYFNYEAQQDKSGLPNDRFSAERPEGSISTLTIQRTEQRDSAMYRCASSLGSTGELFFGEGSRLTVL.

The CDR3 reads CASSIGGQGAQETQYF. CDR3 nucleotides: TGTGCCAGTAGTATAGGGGGACAGGGGGCGCAGGAGACCCAGTACTTC. The V gene is TRBV19, the J gene TRBJ2-5; 12 bases match TRBD1. Germline loops: CDR1 LNHDA, CDR2 SQIVND (reference sequence). The CDR3 consists of 16 residues. V lost 1 base to trimming and J lost 5 bases; unmatched junction nucleotides: 5. Full variable domain (outside the CDR3, taken from reference TRBV19 and TRBJ2-5): DGGITQSPKYLFRKEGQNVTLSCEQNLNHDAMYWYRQDPGQGLRLIYYSQIVNDFQKGDIAEGYSVSREKKESFPLTVTSAQKNPTAFYLCASSIGGQGAQETQYFGPGTRLLVL.

The gene calls are TRBV18 and TRBJ2-3; a weak D match, TRBD1 (7 bases). The CDR3 has 16 amino acids. Trimming cost V 6 bases and J 2 bases, with 18 bases left between them. CDR1 is KGHSH and CDR2 is LQKENI in the germline V gene. The CDR3 nucleotides read TGTGCCAGCTCCCCAACCAGGGGGGCTCTCACAGATACGCAGTATTTT. It encodes CASSPTRGALTDTQYF.

V usage is TRBV4-1 and J usage is TRBJ1-6; possible D gene TRBD1, 5 bases. The V end lost 4 bases, the J end lost 8 bases, and 15 bases lay between the germline ends. This CDR3 spans 15 amino acids. The germline V gene has CDR1 MGHRA and CDR2 YSYEKL. Here the CDR3 reads CASSPRTGLDSPLHF. CDR3 sequence (DNA): TGCGCCAGCAGCCCGCGGACGGGACTTGATTCACCCCTCCACTTT.

The chain carries TRBV29-1 and TRBJ2-7, with TRBD1 matching 9 bases. Germline values: CDR1 SQVTM, CDR2 ANQGSEA. Trimming at V came to 6 bases and at J to 3 bases, leaving 9 bases not matched to a gene. This CDR3 contains 14 residues. In DNA, the CDR3 is TGCAGCGTCGGAGGGGGACAGGGAGTCTACGAGCAGTACTTC. Its translation: CSVGGGQGVYEQYF.

This chain joins TRBV7-9 and TRBJ2-3; D not resolved. The length of the CDR3 is 15 residues. Trimming removed 7 bases from V and 0 bases from J, with 14 bases in between. The V gene's germline CDR1 is SEHNR and CDR2 FQNEAQ (reference sequence). The CDR3 loop is CASTESGQSTDTQYF. The CDR3 DNA reads as TGTGCCAGCACCGAATCGGGTCAGAGCACAGATACGCAGTATTTT.

The table lists this clone with a count of one. V usage is TRBV7-6 and J usage is TRBJ1-2; D uncertain. The CDR3 is 14 amino acids. Germline CDR1 and CDR2: SGHVS and FNYEAQ. The V and J ends lost 4 bases and 1 base respectively, with 10 bases between them. The CDR3, as DNA: TGTGCCAGCAGCTCATACTCCCTTAACTATGGCTACACCTTC. Its protein product is CASSSYSLNYGYTF.

This chain links TRBV5-4 with TRBJ1-5; D is perhaps TRBD1 (6 bases). Trimming pared 3 bases from V and 2 bases from J, leaving 15 bases between. The CDR3 is made up of 16 amino acids. CDR1 and CDR2 (germline): SGHNT, YYREEE (reference sequence). In DNA, the CDR3 is TGTGCCAGCAGCTCTCTAACAGGGAGGGGCAATCAGCCCCAGCATTTT. It yields the protein CASSSLTGRGNQPQHF.

This clone was recorded a few times. This chain joins TRBV5-4 and TRBJ1-5; D gene uncertain. Looked up from germline, CDR1 is SGHNT and CDR2 is YYREEE (reference sequence). This CDR3 spans 12 amino acids. V lost 2 bases, J lost 7 bases, and 7 bases lay in between. CDR3 bases: TGTGCCAGCAGCTTAATCGGGCAGCCCCAGCATTTT. Amino acids: CASSLIGQPQHF.

The chain combines TRBV6-4 with TRBJ1-6; D unclear. This CDR3 comprises 16 residues. Per germline, CDR1 MRHNA and CDR2 SNTAGT. V was clipped by 6 bases and J by 6 bases, with 18 bases between them. Written as DNA, the CDR3 is TGTGCCAGCAGGCCCCCGGGAGGATACAGTAATTCACCCCTCCACTTT. This encodes CASRPPGGYSNSPLHF.

The chain has TRBV5-1 and TRBJ1-3, with D tentatively TRBD1 (6 bases). Germline values: CDR1 SGHRS, CDR2 YFSETQ. V lost 4 bases and J lost 3, with 11 bases in between. This CDR3 has 14 amino acids. CDR3 sequence (DNA): TGCGCCAGCAGCCTCGGGACATTTGGAAACACCATATATTTT. Translating it yields CASSLGTFGNTIYF.